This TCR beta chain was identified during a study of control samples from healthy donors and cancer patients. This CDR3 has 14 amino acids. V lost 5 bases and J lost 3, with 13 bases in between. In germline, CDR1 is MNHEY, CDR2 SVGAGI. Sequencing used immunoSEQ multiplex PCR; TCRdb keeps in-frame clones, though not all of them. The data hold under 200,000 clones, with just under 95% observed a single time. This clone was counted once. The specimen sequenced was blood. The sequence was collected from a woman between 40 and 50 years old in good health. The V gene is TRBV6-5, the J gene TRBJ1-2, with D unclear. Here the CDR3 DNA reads TGTGCCAGCAGTCCCGGACGGGTCGACTATGGCTACACCTTC. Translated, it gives CASSPGRVDYGYTF.